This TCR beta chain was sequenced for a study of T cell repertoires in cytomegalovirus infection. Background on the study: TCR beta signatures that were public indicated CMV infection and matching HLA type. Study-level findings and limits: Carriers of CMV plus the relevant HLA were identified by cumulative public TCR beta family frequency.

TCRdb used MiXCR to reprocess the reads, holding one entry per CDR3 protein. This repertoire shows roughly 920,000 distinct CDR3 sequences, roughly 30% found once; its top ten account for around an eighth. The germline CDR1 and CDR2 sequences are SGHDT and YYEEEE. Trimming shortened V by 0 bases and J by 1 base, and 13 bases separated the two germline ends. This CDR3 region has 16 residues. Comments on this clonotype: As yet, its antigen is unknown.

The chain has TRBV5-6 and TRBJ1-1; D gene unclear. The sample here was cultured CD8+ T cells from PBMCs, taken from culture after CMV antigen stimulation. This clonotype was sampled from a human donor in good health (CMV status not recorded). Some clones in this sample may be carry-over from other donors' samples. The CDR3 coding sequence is TGTGCCAGCAGCTTGGCCAACAGCTATTGGAACACTGAAGCTTTCTTT. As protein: CASSLANSYWNTEAFF.